This T cell receptor beta chain was documented in a study of OX40 agonist ivuxolimab in advanced cancers. This clone was seen only a few times. Some clones are missing from TCRdb's copy, which holds only in-frame ones; the method was immunoSEQ multiplex PCR. The sample shows around 76,000 clones, 89% of them seen only once. The TCR was taken from an adult with an advanced solid tumor such as melanoma, head and neck, liver or kidney cancer. The starting material was CD4+ or CD8+ T cells sorted from blood, obtained in a trial of the OX40 agonist ivuxolimab.

The CDR3 DNA reads as TGCGCCAGCAGCCGGACTAGCGGGAGTGAGAGGGGGTTCTTC. This translates into CASSRTSGSERGFF. This chain links TRBV5-1 with TRBJ2-1, with 13 bases that match TRBD2. The V segment lost 4 bases and the J segment 15 bases; nucleotides outside the gene matches: 10. There are 14 residues in the CDR3. The germline V gene has CDR1 SGHRS and CDR2 YFSETQ.